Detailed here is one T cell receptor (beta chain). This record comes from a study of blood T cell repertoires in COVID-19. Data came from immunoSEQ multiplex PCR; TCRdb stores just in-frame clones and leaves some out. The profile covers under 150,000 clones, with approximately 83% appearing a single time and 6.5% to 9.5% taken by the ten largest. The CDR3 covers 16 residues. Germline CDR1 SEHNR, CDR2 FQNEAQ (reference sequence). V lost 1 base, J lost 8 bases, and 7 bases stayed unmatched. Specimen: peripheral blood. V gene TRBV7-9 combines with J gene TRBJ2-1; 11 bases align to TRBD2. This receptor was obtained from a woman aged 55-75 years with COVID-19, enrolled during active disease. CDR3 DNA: TGTGCCAGCAGCTTAGTTTTAGCGGGGGGGAGCGATGAGCAGTTCTTC. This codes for CASSLVLAGGSDEQFF.